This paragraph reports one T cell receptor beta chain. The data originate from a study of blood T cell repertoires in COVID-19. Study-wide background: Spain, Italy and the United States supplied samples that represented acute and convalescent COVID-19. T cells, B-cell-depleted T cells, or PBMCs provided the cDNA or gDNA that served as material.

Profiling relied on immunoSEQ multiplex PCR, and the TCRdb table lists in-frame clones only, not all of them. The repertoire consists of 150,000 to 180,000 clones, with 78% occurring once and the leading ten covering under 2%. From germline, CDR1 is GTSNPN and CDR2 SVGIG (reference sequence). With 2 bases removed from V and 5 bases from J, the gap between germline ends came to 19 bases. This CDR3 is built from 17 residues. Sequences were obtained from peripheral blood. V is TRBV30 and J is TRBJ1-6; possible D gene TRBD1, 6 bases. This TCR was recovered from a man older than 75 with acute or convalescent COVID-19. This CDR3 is CAWSKRGGSVHNSPLHF. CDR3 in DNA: TGTGCCTGGAGTAAACGCGGGGGCTCTGTCCATAATTCACCCCTCCACTTT. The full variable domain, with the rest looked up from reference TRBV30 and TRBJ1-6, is SQTIHQWPATLVQPVGSPLSLECTVEGTSNPNLYWYRQAAGRGLQLLFYSVGIGQISSEVPQNLSASRPQDRQFILSSKKLLLSDSGFYLCAWSKRGGSVHNSPLHFGNGTRLTVT.